This TCR beta chain originates from a study of CD8+ T cells in alopecia areata. Findings of the study overall: Clarity of TCR sharing across patients fell short of that in mice, possibly HLA-related. Scalp sample sequencing also detects resident alphabeta T cells of normal skin. Researchers report lesional scalp, most notably alopecia totalis/universalis, outstripped normal scalp in clonality.

This clone was observed once. The antigen is not known. Separation by sorting yielded CD4+ and CD8+ T cells from PBMCs. CDR1 MNHNS and CDR2 SASEGT come from the germline V gene. V dropped 3 bases and J dropped 4; count of bases not matched to a gene: 4. This CDR3 has 14 residues. After isolation, RNA underwent reverse transcription to generate cDNA as the sequencing template. The data were produced by immunoSEQ multiplex PCR, yet TCRdb's version contains in-frame clones alone and is incomplete. The sample consists of over 150,000 clones, just over 55% of them appearing once. This sequence joins TRBV6-1 and TRBJ2-7, with 9 bases fitting TRBD1. The source material was CD8+ T cells sorted from blood. This receptor was obtained from a human donor in good health. The DNA for the CDR3 is TGTGCCAGCAGTGAGGGACAGGGCCGGTACGAGCAGTACTTC. Its protein product is CASSEGQGRYEQYF.